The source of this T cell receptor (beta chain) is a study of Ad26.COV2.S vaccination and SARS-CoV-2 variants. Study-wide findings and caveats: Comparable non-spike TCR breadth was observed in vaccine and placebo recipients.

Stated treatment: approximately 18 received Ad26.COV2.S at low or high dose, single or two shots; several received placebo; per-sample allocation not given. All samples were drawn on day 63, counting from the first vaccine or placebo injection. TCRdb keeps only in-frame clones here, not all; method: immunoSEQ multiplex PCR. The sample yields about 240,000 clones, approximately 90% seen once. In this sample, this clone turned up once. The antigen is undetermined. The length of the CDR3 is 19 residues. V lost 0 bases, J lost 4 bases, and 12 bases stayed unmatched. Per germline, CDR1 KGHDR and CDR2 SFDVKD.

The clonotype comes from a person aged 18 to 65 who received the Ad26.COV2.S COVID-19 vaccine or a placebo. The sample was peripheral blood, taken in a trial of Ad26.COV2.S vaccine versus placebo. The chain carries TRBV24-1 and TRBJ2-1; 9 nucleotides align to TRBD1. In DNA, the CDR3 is TGTGCCACCAGTGATTTGCGGACAGGGGCTGGAGCGGGGTACAATGAGCAGTTCTTC. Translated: CATSDLRTGAGAGYNEQFF.